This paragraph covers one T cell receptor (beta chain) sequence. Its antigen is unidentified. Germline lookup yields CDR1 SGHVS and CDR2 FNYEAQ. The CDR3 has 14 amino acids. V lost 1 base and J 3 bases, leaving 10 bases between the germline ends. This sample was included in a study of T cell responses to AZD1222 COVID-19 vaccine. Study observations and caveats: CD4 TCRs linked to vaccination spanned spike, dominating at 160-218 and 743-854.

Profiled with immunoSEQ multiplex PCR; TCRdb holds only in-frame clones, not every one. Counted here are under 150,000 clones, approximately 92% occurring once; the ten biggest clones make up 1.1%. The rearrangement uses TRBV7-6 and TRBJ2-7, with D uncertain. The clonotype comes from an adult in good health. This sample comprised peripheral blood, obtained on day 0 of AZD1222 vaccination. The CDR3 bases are TGTGCCAGCAGCTTAGGGCAGGCCCTCTACGAGCAGTACTTC. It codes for CASSLGQALYEQYF.